One and the same sample provided the 6 T cell receptor beta chains below, sequenced in a study of OX40 agonist ivuxolimab in advanced cancers. Repertoires were generated with immunoSEQ multiplex PCR, while TCRdb's copy carries only in-frame clones and drops some. The profile shows 85,000 to 100,000 clones, 94% of them singletons. The input for sequencing was CD4+ or CD8+ T cells sorted from blood, taken in a trial of the OX40 agonist ivuxolimab. Receptors originate from an adult with an advanced solid tumor such as melanoma, head and neck, liver or kidney cancer.

This rearrangement joins TRBV6-6 to TRBJ1-2; a weak D match, TRBD1 (6 bases). Trimming removed 8 bases from V and 0 bases from J, with 16 bases in between. The germline V gene has CDR1 MNHNY and CDR2 SVGAGI (reference sequence). There are 15 residues in the CDR3. The CDR3 DNA is TGTGCCAGCTCAAAGGGGAGGGGGGCTAACTATGGCTACACCTTC. Translated, it gives CASSKGRGANYGYTF.

V is TRBV5-4 and J is TRBJ2-2, with D uncertain. Germline V gene data show CDR1 as SGHNT and CDR2 as YYREEE (reference sequence). The CDR3 runs to 15 residues. The ends were cut back, 4 bases at V and 4 bases at J, with 14 bases in the middle. CDR3 amino acids: CASSPRGAVTGELFF. CDR3 DNA: TGTGCCAGCAGCCCGAGAGGTGCGGTCACCGGGGAGCTGTTTTTT.

The rearrangement uses TRBV5-6 and TRBJ1-2; no reliable D call. V was shortened by 1 base and J by 0 bases, with 16 bases between the two germline ends. CDR3 length: 17 residues. Germline V lookup: CDR1 SGHDT, CDR2 YYEEEE. The CDR3 coding sequence is TGTGCCAGCAGCTTGTTGGTGCAGGCCGGCTCTAACTATGGCTACACCTTC. This gives the protein CASSLLVQAGSNYGYTF.

CDR3 sequence (DNA): TGCGCCAGCAGCCCCTTGAAAGGCACCTCGAACACCGGGGAGCTGTTTTTT. Translating it yields CASSPLKGTSNTGELFF. This chain links TRBV4-3 with TRBJ2-2, with D unclear. This CDR3 has 17 residues. Trimming removed 4 bases from V and 0 bases from J, with 15 bases in between. Looked up from germline, CDR1 is LGHNA and CDR2 is YSLEER.

This clone showed up just once. The gene calls are TRBV6-5 and TRBJ1-1; D is ambiguous. This CDR3 contains 13 residues. Germline values: CDR1 MNHEY, CDR2 SVGAGI. V was pared by 5 bases and J by 1 base, with 8 bases between. The CDR3 DNA reads as TGTGCCAGCAGTACGATCTCGAACACTGAAGCTTTCTTT. It codes for CASSTISNTEAFF.

Points on this clone: At one end, the junction sequence differs from germline, possibly due to a read error. The chain uses TRBV28 and TRBJ1-4; a weak D match, TRBD1 (6 bases). CDR1 MDHEN and CDR2 SYDVKM come from the germline V gene. The CDR3 covers 17 residues. This CDR3 is CASSLWGHRQTNEKLFF. DNA of the CDR3: TGTGCCAGCAGTCTATGGGGACATCGACAAACTAATGAAAAACTGTTTTTT.